These 26 T cell receptor beta chains share one sample of origin, sequenced in a study of blood T cell repertoires in COVID-19 (dated by TCRdb to 2018 to 2020). Library preparation was by the immunoSEQ multiplex PCR assay. TCRdb limited this immuneACCESS table to in-frame rearrangements with V and J called. A share of clones is missing; checked studies link under half to unresolved V genes, and the rest is unexplained. The sample table shows about 220,000 clones, and 82% are seen once. About 3.7% of the sample is in the top ten clones. Sequenced material: PBMCs or T cells enriched from blood (not recorded which). The origin of the receptors is a woman in her fifties or sixties who had recovered from COVID-19.

The chain employs TRBV29-1 and TRBJ2-6, with D tentatively TRBD2 (5 bases). Trimming took 3 bases from V and 1 from J, leaving 7 bases between them. The CDR3 runs to 14 residues. Germline V gene lookup returns CDR1 SQVTM and CDR2 ANQGSEA. Here the CDR3 reads CSVDTGSGANVLTF. The CDR3 DNA reads as TGCAGCGTTGACACGGGATCTGGGGCCAACGTCCTGACTTTC.

The J gene is TRBJ2-3, the V gene TRBV3-1 (or the pseudogene TRBV3-2); TRBD2 matches at 10 bases. The trim removed 2 bases at V and 6 bases at J, leaving 5 bases unmatched. The CDR3 is made up of 15 amino acids. Germline CDR1 is LGHDT and CDR2 is YNNKEL (reference sequence). CDR3: CASSQSGRAIDTQYF. CDR3 sequence (DNA): TGTGCCAGCAGCCAAAGCGGGAGGGCCATCGATACGCAGTATTTT.

This sequence joins TRBV24-1 and TRBJ2-3; TRBD2 aligns across 8 bases. Per germline, CDR1 KGHDR and CDR2 SFDVKD. V shed 7 bases and J 0 bases; nucleotides not matched to a gene: 2. The CDR3 has 14 amino acids. The CDR3: CATRLAGSTDTQYF. In nucleotides, the CDR3 is TGTGCCACCAGGCTAGCGGGTAGCACAGATACGCAGTATTTT.

The gene calls are TRBV6-5 and TRBJ1-1; D unresolved. The CDR3 spans 13 residues. Germline-derived CDR1 and CDR2 are MNHEY and SVGAGI. V lost 6 bases and J 1 base, leaving 9 bases between the germline ends. The CDR3 is CASRSTQNTEAFF. The CDR3, as DNA: TGTGCCAGCAGAAGTACACAGAACACTGAAGCTTTCTTT.

This chain links TRBV7-9 with TRBJ1-3; D gene unclear. V was shortened by 3 bases and J by 1 base, with 10 bases between the two germline ends. The CDR3 contains 15 residues. The V gene's germline CDR1 is SEHNR and CDR2 FQNEAQ (reference sequence). CDR3 bases: TGTGCCAGCAGCTTCTACGCCGCATCTGGAAACACCATATATTTT. This encodes CASSFYAASGNTIYF.

The rearrangement links TRBV5-1 to TRBJ2-5; 7 nucleotides align to TRBD1. The V gene's germline CDR1 is SGHRS and CDR2 YFSETQ. CDR3 size: 17 residues. After removal of 0 bases from V and 2 bases from J, the junction contained 10 bases not matched to a gene. CDR3 protein: CASSLEWQGVDQETQYF. The CDR3 DNA follows: TGCGCCAGCAGCTTGGAGTGGCAGGGGGTAGATCAAGAGACCCAGTACTTC.

The rearrangement uses TRBV4-1 and TRBJ1-4; maybe TRBD1 (5 bases). V was trimmed by 3 bases and J by 0 bases, leaving 14 bases between them. The CDR3 runs to 17 residues. CDR1 and CDR2 (germline): MGHRA, YSYEKL. The CDR3 here is CASSQGTYISTNEKLFF. The CDR3 DNA reads as TGCGCCAGCAGCCAGGGGACTTACATATCAACTAATGAAAAACTGTTTTTT.

The chain carries TRBV5-1 and TRBJ1-1; possibly TRBD1 for D (6 bases). The CDR3 contains 13 residues. V shed 2 bases and J shed 3 bases, with 8 bases lying between them. CDR1 and CDR2 from the germline V gene are SGHRS and YFSETQ. The CDR3 spells CASSFSGDTEAFF. The DNA of the CDR3 is TGCGCCAGCAGCTTCTCAGGGGACACTGAAGCTTTCTTT.

The J gene is TRBJ1-5, the V gene TRBV18, with 9 bases aligning to TRBD1. This CDR3 is 14 amino acids long. Germline V gene data show CDR1 as KGHSH and CDR2 as LQKENI. V trimming: 5 bases; J trimming: 7 bases; junction bases outside the gene matches: 6. DNA of the CDR3: TGTGCCAGCTCAACTGGACAGGGGCCGCAGCCCCAGCATTTT. Translating gives CASSTGQGPQPQHF. The entire variable domain, with the rest obtained from reference TRBV18 and TRBJ1-5, is as follows: NAGVMQNPRHLVRRRGQEARLRCSPMKGHSHVYWYRQLPEEGLKFMVYLQKENIIDESGMPKERFSAEFPKEGPSILRIQQVVRGDSAAYFCASSTGQGPQPQHFGDGTRLSIL.

This clone was counted only a few times. Other DNA sequences of this sample code for an identical CDR3. Written as DNA, the CDR3 is TGTGCCAGCAGTTCTCGACAGAAAAACACTGAAGCTTTCTTT. This encodes CASSSRQKNTEAFF. V gene TRBV6-5 combines with J gene TRBJ1-1; tentatively, D is TRBD1 (5 bases). Per the germline V gene, CDR1 is MNHEY and CDR2 is SVGAGI. Trimming removed 4 bases at V and 2 bases at J, with 11 bases between. The CDR3 runs 14 residues.

V is TRBV2 and J is TRBJ1-5; D is possibly TRBD1 (5 bases). The germline V gene encodes CDR1 SNHLY and CDR2 FYNNEI. The V and J ends lost 6 bases and 1 base respectively, with 13 bases between them. CDR3 length: 15 residues. The CDR3 spells CASRPESGSNQPQHF. The CDR3 nucleotides are TGTGCCAGCAGACCTGAGTCAGGGAGCAATCAGCCCCAGCATTTT.

As concerns this clone: The same CDR3 is also encoded by other DNA sequences in this sample. V gene TRBV7-7 combines with J gene TRBJ2-3, with TRBD2 matching 8 bases. V dropped 5 bases and J dropped 3; count of bases not matched to a gene: 1. Germline V gene data show CDR1 as SSHAT and CDR2 as FNYEAQ (reference sequence). The CDR3 is 13 residues long. The CDR3 region is CASSASGTDTQYF. The CDR3 nucleotides are TGTGCCAGCAGCGCTAGCGGGACAGATACGCAGTATTTT.

J is TRBJ1-4 and V is TRBV2; 11 nucleotides agree with TRBD1. J lost 8 bases, V lost 6 bases, and 5 bases had no gene match. There are 14 residues in the CDR3. Germline CDR1 and CDR2: SNHLY and FYNNEI. The DNA for the CDR3 is TGTGCCAGCAGCGCCGGGACAGGGGGAGAAAAACTGTTTTTT. It encodes CASSAGTGGEKLFF. Drawing the rest from reference TRBV2 and TRBJ1-4, the complete variable domain is EPEVTQTPSHQVTQMGQEVILRCVPISNHLYFYWYRQILGQKVEFLVSFYNNEISEKSEIFDDQFSVERPDGSNFTLKIRSTKLEDSAMYFCASSAGTGGEKLFFGSGTQLSVL.

The table lists this clone with many counts. This chain connects TRBV2 to TRBJ1-1; TRBD1 might be the D (6 bases). CDR1 and CDR2 (germline): SNHLY, FYNNEI. CDR3 length equals 13 residues. Trimming removed 6 bases at V and 0 bases at J, with 8 bases between. CDR3 amino acids: CASRDSMNTEAFF. The CDR3 DNA reads as TGTGCCAGCAGGGACAGCATGAACACTGAAGCTTTCTTT.

V and J are TRBV27 and TRBJ1-2; 7 bases match TRBD1. This CDR3 has 11 amino acids. Germline values: CDR1 MNHEY, CDR2 SMNVEV (reference sequence). After removal of 5 bases from V and 12 bases from J, the junction contained 6 bases not matched to a gene. For the CDR3, the DNA is TGTGCCAGCAGTCGCTGGACAGGTCACACCTTC. Its translation is CASSRWTGHTF.

The chain couples TRBV24-1 to TRBJ1-3; D is perhaps TRBD1 (5 bases). CDR3 length equals 15 residues. V was trimmed by 1 base and J by 4 bases, leaving 10 bases between them. Germline lookup yields CDR1 KGHDR and CDR2 SFDVKD. The CDR3 DNA reads as TGTGCCACCAGTGATTTCCCCAGGGAAGGAAACACCATATATTTT. Protein: CATSDFPREGNTIYF.

The gene calls are TRBV5-1 and TRBJ1-2; 8 bases are a match to TRBD1. In germline, CDR1 is SGHRS, CDR2 YFSETQ. V was pared by 0 bases and J by 5 bases, with 3 bases of the junction left unmatched. There are 14 residues in the CDR3. CDR3: CASSLGTGLYGYTF. The DNA of the CDR3 is TGCGCCAGCAGCTTGGGGACAGGGTTATATGGCTACACCTTC.

This clone has only a few counts. The rearrangement joins TRBV6-5 to TRBJ1-5; D is perhaps TRBD1 (6 bases). Trimming shortened V by 6 bases and J by 4 bases, and 16 bases separated the two germline ends. Per the germline V gene, CDR1 is MNHEY and CDR2 is SVGAGI. The CDR3 is 15 residues long. CDR3 bases: TGTGCCAGCAGCCGAAAACCAGGGGCAAATCAGCCCCAGCATTTT. Translation: CASSRKPGANQPQHF.

This clone was counted a single time. The chain is built from TRBV5-1 and TRBJ2-3; tentatively, D is TRBD1 (5 bases). CDR1 is SGHRS, CDR2 YFSETQ, per germline. The CDR3 is made up of 15 amino acids. V lost 5 bases to trimming and J lost 5 bases, with 18 bases between them. CDR3: CASSSRSGLVDTQYF. Written as DNA, the CDR3 is TGCGCCAGCAGTTCCCGGTCAGGGTTGGTAGATACGCAGTATTTT.

The rearrangement joins TRBV2 to TRBJ1-5, with 7 bases fitting TRBD1. Germline V gene lookup returns CDR1 SNHLY and CDR2 FYNNEI. The CDR3 runs to 13 residues. With V trimmed by 7 bases and J by 8 bases, 8 bases remained unmatched. CDR3 loop: CASMGRGLEPQHF. Here the CDR3 DNA reads TGTGCCAGCATGGGTAGGGGGCTGGAGCCCCAGCATTTT.

The chain recombines TRBV12-3 or TRBV12-4 with TRBJ2-5; 8 nucleotides agree with TRBD2. The length of the CDR3 is 13 residues. Germline trimming cut 8 bases from V and 5 bases from J; bases unmatched to any gene: 7. CDR3: CASGLAQKETQYF. The CDR3 DNA is TGTGCCAGCGGACTAGCTCAGAAGGAGACCCAGTACTTC.

This clone was seen just once. The chain joins TRBV27 to TRBJ1-5; possibly TRBD1 for D (5 bases). The ends were cut back, 7 bases at V and 0 bases at J, with 10 bases in the middle. The CDR3 contains 14 residues. CDR1 and CDR2 from the germline V gene are MNHEY and SMNVEV (reference sequence). In DNA, the CDR3 is TGTGCCAGCACTGGGGCTAATAGCAATCAGCCCCAGCATTTT. Protein sequence: CASTGANSNQPQHF.

The chain combines TRBV9 with TRBJ1-3; D not resolved. This CDR3 comprises 14 residues. Trimming cost V 1 base and J 2 bases, with 7 bases left between them. CDR1 is SGDLS, CDR2 YYNGEE, per germline. CDR3 sequence reads: CASSVRFTGNTIYF. In DNA, the CDR3 is TGTGCCAGCAGCGTACGGTTCACTGGAAACACCATATATTTT.

V and J are TRBV5-1 and TRBJ2-3; tentatively, D is TRBD1 (6 bases). Germline assignment: CDR1 SGHRS and CDR2 YFSETQ. The CDR3 totals 15 residues. The germline V and J ends were trimmed by 4 bases and 0 bases, with 12 bases remaining between them. CDR3 coding DNA: TGCGCCAGCAGCCTGGACAGCCTTAGCACAGATACGCAGTATTTT. Its protein product is CASSLDSLSTDTQYF.

This clone occurred once. The V call is TRBV7-8, the J call TRBJ1-2; weak D call: TRBD1 (5 bases). The CDR3 covers 15 residues. The germline gives CDR1 SGHVS, CDR2 FQNEAQ. The V end was cut by 5 bases, the J end by 0 bases, with 13 bases between. CDR3 nucleotide sequence: TGTGCCAGCAGCCTGGGGGGGACGGCTAACTATGGCTACACCTTC. The encoded protein is CASSLGGTANYGYTF.

The gene calls are TRBV27 and TRBJ1-2; D might be TRBD1 (6 bases). Trimming pared 5 bases from V and 7 bases from J, leaving 11 bases between. CDR3 length: 12 amino acids. In germline, CDR1 is MNHEY, CDR2 SMNVEV (reference sequence). The CDR3 DNA sequence: TGTGCCAGCAGTCCACTAGGGGGTGGCTACACCTTC. Its protein product is CASSPLGGGYTF.